Detailed here is one T cell receptor (beta chain). The data stem from a study of blood T cell repertoires in COVID-19. Study as a whole: Nucleic acid was either cDNA or gDNA, and it came from T cells, B-cell-depleted T cells, or PBMCs.

TCRdb keeps only in-frame clones here, not all; method: immunoSEQ multiplex PCR. Among 30,000 to 40,000 clones listed, roughly 85% were seen once. Per germline, CDR1 SGHNT and CDR2 YENEEA. The CDR3 is 18 amino acids. V lost 1 base and J lost 2; bases outside the gene matches: 12. Material for sequencing was peripheral blood. The chain has TRBV11-3 and TRBJ2-7; 9 bases align to TRBD1. This TCR derives from a human donor with acute or convalescent COVID-19. The donor label of this sample is uncertain. CDR3 in amino acids: CASSLAVDRGNLAYEQYF. CDR3 sequence (DNA): TGTGCCAGCAGCTTAGCGGTGGACAGGGGTAATTTGGCCTACGAGCAGTACTTC.